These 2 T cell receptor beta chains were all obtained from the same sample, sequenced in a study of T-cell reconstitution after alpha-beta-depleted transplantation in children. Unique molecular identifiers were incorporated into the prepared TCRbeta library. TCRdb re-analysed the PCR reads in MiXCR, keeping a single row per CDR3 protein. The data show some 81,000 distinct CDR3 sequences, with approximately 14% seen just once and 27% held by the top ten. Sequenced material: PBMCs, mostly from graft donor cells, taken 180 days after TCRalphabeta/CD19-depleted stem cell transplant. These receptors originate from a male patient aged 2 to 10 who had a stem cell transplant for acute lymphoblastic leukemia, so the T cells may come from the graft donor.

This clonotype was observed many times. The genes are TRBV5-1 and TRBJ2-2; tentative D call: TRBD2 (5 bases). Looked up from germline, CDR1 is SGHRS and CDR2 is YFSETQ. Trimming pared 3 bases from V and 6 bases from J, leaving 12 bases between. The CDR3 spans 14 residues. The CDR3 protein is CASSSTRPAGELFF. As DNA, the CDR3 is TGCGCCAGCAGCTCTACTAGGCCAGCCGGGGAGCTGTTTTTT. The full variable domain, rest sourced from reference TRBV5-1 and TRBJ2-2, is KAGVTQTPRYLIKTRGQQVTLSCSPISGHRSVSWYQQTPGQGLQFLFEYFSETQRNKGNFPGRFSGRQFSNSRSEMNVSTLELGDSALYLCASSSTRPAGELFFGEGSRLTVL.

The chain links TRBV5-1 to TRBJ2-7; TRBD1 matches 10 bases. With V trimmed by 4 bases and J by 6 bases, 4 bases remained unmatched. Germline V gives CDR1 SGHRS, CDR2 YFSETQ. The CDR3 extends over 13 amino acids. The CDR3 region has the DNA TGCGCCAGCAGCAAGGGACAGGGGACCGAGCAGTACTTC. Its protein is CASSKGQGTEQYF. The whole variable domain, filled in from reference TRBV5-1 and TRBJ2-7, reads KAGVTQTPRYLIKTRGQQVTLSCSPISGHRSVSWYQQTPGQGLQFLFEYFSETQRNKGNFPGRFSGRQFSNSRSEMNVSTLELGDSALYLCASSKGQGTEQYFGPGTRLTVT.